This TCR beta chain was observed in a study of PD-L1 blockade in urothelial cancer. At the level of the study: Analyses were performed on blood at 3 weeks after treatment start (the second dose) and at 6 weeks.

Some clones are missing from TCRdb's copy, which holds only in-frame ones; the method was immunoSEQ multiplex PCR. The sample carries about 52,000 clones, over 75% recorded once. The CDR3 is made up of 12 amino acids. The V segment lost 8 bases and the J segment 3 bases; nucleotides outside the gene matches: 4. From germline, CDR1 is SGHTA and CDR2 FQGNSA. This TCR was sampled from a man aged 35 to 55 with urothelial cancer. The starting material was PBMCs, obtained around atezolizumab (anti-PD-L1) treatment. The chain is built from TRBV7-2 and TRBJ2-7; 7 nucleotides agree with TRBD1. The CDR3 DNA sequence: TGTGCCAGCGGACAGGACCTCTACGAGCAGTACTTC. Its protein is CASGQDLYEQYF.